The clone carrying this TCR beta chain came up once. Its target is not known. The PCR contained 60 Vbeta and 13 Jbeta primers. Only in-frame clones appear in the TCRdb table, and some are missing; sequencing was by immunoSEQ multiplex PCR. The table has 110,000 to 150,000 clones, over 60% seen once. V gave up 5 bases and J gave up 8 bases, with 23 bases separating them. CDR1 SGHRS and CDR2 YFSETQ come from the germline V gene. The CDR3 covers 16 residues. The data stem from a study of cytomegalovirus exposure and HLA in healthy donors. Study-wide results and caveats: For most TCR beta V segments, an earlier analysis put the productive rate at about 90% or about 30% of the time. Cytomegalovirus-associated status was assigned to 150 or so TCR beta chains.

The genes are TRBV5-1 and TRBJ2-1; D is possibly TRBD2 (6 bases). This receptor was obtained from a male donor in good health and CMV-seropositive. The source material was PBMCs. CDR3 nucleotides: TGCGCCAGCAGTTACGGGAGTGCAAATAACGGCGATGAGCAGTTCTTC. Its translation is CASSYGSANNGDEQFF.